The clone carrying this TCR beta chain was seen repeatedly, ten times or more. Its target is not known. V was pared by 8 bases and J by 1 base, with 14 bases between. CDR3 size: 14 residues. The germline V gene encodes CDR1 ENHRY and CDR2 SYGVKD. This specimen belongs to a study of blood T cells in healthy people across ages. Study-level points and caveats: The recorded TCR beta diversity per million T cells decreased in a roughly linear manner with age.

A second PCR of roughly 7 to 11 cycles used a sample-barcoded 5' primer and a J-beta primer mix. TCRdb recomputed calls from the 5' RACE reads with MiXCR, one row per CDR3 protein. The sample holds 1.5 million to 2 million distinct CDR3 sequences; almost 35% are singletons and the top ten take 10% to 12%. This sequence originates from a woman between 25 and 40 years old in good health. Source material: blood. The chain combines TRBV10-3 with TRBJ2-5, with D perhaps TRBD1 (6 bases). The CDR3 reads CAIAGTGFQETQYF. CDR3 sequence (DNA): TGTGCCATCGCCGGCACAGGGTTCCAAGAGACCCAGTACTTC.